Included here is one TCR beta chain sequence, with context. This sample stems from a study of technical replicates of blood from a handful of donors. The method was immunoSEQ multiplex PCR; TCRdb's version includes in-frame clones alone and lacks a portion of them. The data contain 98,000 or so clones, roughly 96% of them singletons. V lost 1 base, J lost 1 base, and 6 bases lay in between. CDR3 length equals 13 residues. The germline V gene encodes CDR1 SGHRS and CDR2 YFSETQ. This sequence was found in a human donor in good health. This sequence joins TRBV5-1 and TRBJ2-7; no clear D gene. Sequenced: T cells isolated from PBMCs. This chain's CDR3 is CASSLSRSYEQYF. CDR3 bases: TGCGCCAGCAGCTTGTCCAGGTCCTACGAGCAGTACTTC.